Listed below are T cell receptor beta chains from one sample, sequenced in a study of immune heterogeneity within non-small cell lung tumors. TCRdb independently ran MiXCR on the multiplex PCR reads; one entry per CDR3 protein. The profile covers roughly 20,000 distinct CDR3 sequences, with more than 25% appearing a single time and 4% to 5.5% taken by the ten largest. The material sequenced was lung tumor tissue. The receptors shown here come from a man aged 35-49 years with non-small cell lung cancer. Each CDR3 is given with its conserved first and last residue. The order of the fields is CDR3 protein, clone size, V gene, J gene. The size field is filled for only some rows; it gives once, few, many or a size class.

CDR3aa: CASSQDSTGSGYTF
abundance: -
v_gene: TRBV4-2
j_gene: TRBJ1-2

CDR3aa: CASSPFEFGTVHNSPLHF
abundance: many
v_gene: TRBV18
j_gene: TRBJ1-6

CDR3aa: CSAFQGGTDTQYF
abundance: medium-sized
v_gene: TRBV20-1
j_gene: TRBJ2-3

CDR3aa: CASSLNGGGETQYF
abundance: -
v_gene: TRBV7-3
j_gene: TRBJ2-5

CDR3aa: CASGDLRGSGANVLTF
abundance: -
v_gene: TRBV5-5
j_gene: TRBJ2-6

CDR3aa: CASSVTGGETQYF
abundance: -
v_gene: TRBV4-3
j_gene: TRBJ2-5

CDR3aa: CSARDLGAYGYTF
abundance: many
v_gene: TRBV20-1
j_gene: TRBJ1-2

CDR3aa: CASSHGSSYEQYF
abundance: -
v_gene: TRBV18
j_gene: TRBJ2-7

CDR3aa: CASSALVASGYNEQFF
abundance: many
v_gene: TRBV7-9
j_gene: TRBJ2-1

CDR3aa: CASSYSRQLNTEAFF
abundance: medium-sized
v_gene: TRBV6-1
j_gene: TRBJ1-1

CDR3aa: CASRGNYGYTF
abundance: medium-sized
v_gene: TRBV28
j_gene: TRBJ1-2

CDR3aa: CASIAGALSYNEQFF
abundance: -
v_gene: TRBV6-1
j_gene: TRBJ2-1

CDR3aa: CSARVYSGRGAYNEQFF
abundance: many
v_gene: TRBV20-1
j_gene: TRBJ2-1

CDR3aa: CASSLGGNTQYF
abundance: -
v_gene: TRBV7-9
j_gene: TRBJ2-3

CDR3aa: CAISKQGSSYNEQFF
abundance: many
v_gene: TRBV10-3
j_gene: TRBJ2-1

CDR3aa: CASSPRQGDRNYGYTF
abundance: -
v_gene: TRBV18
j_gene: TRBJ1-2

CDR3aa: CASSSSRGNIQYF
abundance: -
v_gene: TRBV11-2
j_gene: TRBJ2-4

CDR3aa: CASSYPGSYGYTF
abundance: -
v_gene: TRBV6-6
j_gene: TRBJ1-2

CDR3aa: CASRRMGDRVTVSEQFF
abundance: few
v_gene: TRBV19
j_gene: TRBJ2-1

CDR3aa: CASSRRDGIYGYTF
abundance: -
v_gene: TRBV19
j_gene: TRBJ1-2

CDR3aa: CASSSGMAGNTIYF
abundance: -
v_gene: TRBV6-1
j_gene: TRBJ1-3

CDR3aa: CASSPGTGGGGYTF
abundance: few
v_gene: TRBV9
j_gene: TRBJ1-2

CDR3aa: CASSYSTTREQYF
abundance: medium-sized
v_gene: TRBV6-5
j_gene: TRBJ2-7

CDR3aa: CASSYPRVGEKLFF
abundance: -
v_gene: TRBV6-5
j_gene: TRBJ1-4